The 8 T cell receptor beta chains below come from one sample, sequenced in a study of spatial heterogeneity in lung cancer. Study-wide points: Tracking of tumor mutation counts was seen in expanded intratumoral alpha and beta TCR counts.

Time point in this sample: sample taken at primary tumor resection. Their recognized antigens are unknown. TCRdb analysed the 5' RACE reads with MiXCR anew, one entry per CDR3 protein. The sample consists of about 10,000 distinct CDR3 sequences, roughly an eighth of them appearing once. The sequencing here drew on lung tumor tissue, taken at surgery. The receptors shown here come from a male donor with early-stage non-small cell lung cancer.

This clonotype was seen more than once but under ten times. A library prepared for alpha chains yielded this beta chain as an off-target read; its size is of little meaning. The J gene is TRBJ2-2, the V gene TRBV3-1; D may correspond to TRBD1 or TRBD2 (5 bases each). The ends were cut back, 4 bases at V and 7 bases at J, with 7 bases in the middle. The CDR3 sequence is 12 residues long. The V gene's germline CDR1 is LGHDT and CDR2 YNNKEL (reference sequence). In DNA, the CDR3 is TGTGCCAGCAGCCGAGGGGACGGGGAGCTGTTTTTT. It encodes CASSRGDGELFF.

This clonotype was observed a single time. Because this beta chain is a stray read in a library intended to capture alpha chains, its abundance should not be given much weight. The CDR3 sequence: CASSLSGQSSYNEQFF. In nucleotides, the CDR3 is TGCGCCAGCAGCTTGAGCGGACAGAGCTCCTACAATGAGCAGTTCTTC. The chain joins TRBV5-1 to TRBJ2-1, with D maybe TRBD1 (6 bases). The CDR3 extends over 16 amino acids. V lost 1 base and J 0 bases, leaving 11 bases between the germline ends. The germline V gene encodes CDR1 SGHRS and CDR2 YFSETQ.

A word on this clonotype: This beta chain lies outside the target of a library built for alpha chains; its clone size means little. The chain recombines TRBV28 with TRBJ1-5, with 8 bases aligning to TRBD1. V lost 6 bases and J lost 4; bases outside the gene matches: 5. Looked up from germline, CDR1 is MDHEN and CDR2 is SYDVKM. The CDR3 sequence is 14 residues long. The CDR3 DNA reads TGTGCCAGCAGGGGACAGGTTCGGAATCAGCCCCAGCATTTT. Translation: CASRGQVRNQPQHF. The full variable domain, with the rest looked up from reference TRBV28 and TRBJ1-5, is DVKVTQSSRYLVKRTGEKVFLECVQDMDHENMFWYRQDPGLGLRLIYFSYDVKMKEKGDIPEGYSVSREKKERFSLILESASTNQTSMYLCASRGQVRNQPQHFGDGTRLSIL.

A note on this clonotype: As an off-target read in a library built for alpha chains, this beta chain has a frequency of little significance. V and J are TRBV12-3 or TRBV12-4 and TRBJ2-2, with TRBD2 matching 9 bases. This CDR3 region has 14 residues. V shed 7 bases, J shed 7 bases, and the junction held 7 bases outside the gene matches. CDR3 amino acids: CASTVLAGGGELFF. CDR3 coding DNA: TGTGCCAGCACCGTACTAGCGGGCGGCGGGGAGCTGTTTTTT.

By share of the sample, this clonotype is medium-sized. Because the library targeted alpha chains, this beta chain is an off-target read whose size means little. The rearrangement links TRBV10-3 to TRBJ2-3, with 13 bases fitting TRBD2. V was pared by 2 bases and J by 4 bases, with 3 bases of the junction left unmatched. The CDR3 contains 16 residues. Germline CDR1 and CDR2: ENHRY and SYGVKD. The CDR3 bases are TGTGCCATCAGTGAGGGACTAGCGGGAGCCGCAGATACGCAGTATTTT. Encoded protein: CAISEGLAGAADTQYF.

This clonotype is medium-sized by share. As an off-target read in a library built for alpha chains, this beta chain has a frequency of little significance. This rearrangement joins TRBV6-5 to TRBJ1-6; no definite D call. This CDR3 is built from 15 residues. Trimming pared 2 bases from V and 7 bases from J, leaving 12 bases between. Germline values: CDR1 MNHEY, CDR2 SVGAGI. CDR3 region: CASSYEGRMNSPLHF. In DNA, the CDR3 is TGTGCCAGCAGTTACGAGGGCAGAATGAATTCACCCCTCCACTTT.

This clonotype was found many times. This beta chain lies outside the target of a library built for alpha chains; its clone size means little. The chain joins TRBV7-9 to TRBJ1-2; 7 nucleotides agree with TRBD1. V shed 5 bases and J 2 bases; nucleotides not matched to a gene: 5. The germline gives CDR1 SEHNR, CDR2 FQNEAQ (reference sequence). The CDR3 runs 14 residues. Written as DNA, the CDR3 is TGTGCCAGCAGCCTCCCACAGGGGAACTATGGCTACACCTTC. This sequence encodes CASSLPQGNYGYTF.

Comment on this clonotype: For a library built for alpha chains, this beta chain is a stray read; little rests on its size. The chain joins TRBV7-9 to TRBJ1-2; no reliable D call. CDR1 SEHNR and CDR2 FQNEAQ come from the germline V gene (reference sequence). Trimming cost V 5 bases and J 5 bases, with 21 bases left between them. This CDR3 contains 16 residues. The CDR3 bases are TGTGCCAGCAGCCTTCGCCCCCACACTGTTTCTTATGGCTACACCTTC. Translating it yields CASSLRPHTVSYGYTF.